The clone carrying this T cell receptor (beta chain) was observed a handful of times. The SP2 primer and nested alpha and beta constant region primers amplified ligated cDNA in four rounds. For blood and skin samples, reverse transcription used TCR alpha and beta constant primers. TCRdb recomputed calls from the 5' RACE reads with MiXCR, one row per CDR3 protein. The sample includes tens of thousands of distinct CDR3 sequences, more than 6% of them seen just once. This CDR3 is 12 amino acids long. Germline loops: CDR1 SGHNT, CDR2 YYREEE (reference sequence). The V and J ends lost 9 bases and 5 bases, in that order; junction bases with no gene match: 8. These data are taken from a study of naive and memory T cell subsets. The library had UMIs added by 3' ligation of an oligonucleotide to TCR cDNA. Whole-blood samples were around 2.5 ml of peripheral blood from healthy adult volunteers.

The J gene is TRBJ2-7, the V gene TRBV5-4; TRBD1 matches 7 bases. The origin of this receptor is a female donor in good health. CDR3 DNA sequence: TGTGCCACCCGGGACAGACTTGACGAGCAGTACTTC. As protein: CATRDRLDEQYF.